This T cell receptor (beta chain) is drawn from a study of cytomegalovirus exposure and HLA in healthy donors. Vbeta (60) and Jbeta (13) primers were used in the PCR. Here immunoSEQ multiplex PCR was the method, and the copy in TCRdb shows in-frame clones only, minus some. The data show about 200,000 clones, roughly 87% seen once. CDR3 length: 13 amino acids. Germline V gene lookup returns CDR1 SGHTA and CDR2 FQGNSA. V shed 10 bases and J 0 bases; nucleotides not matched to a gene: 4. Material: PBMCs. The rearrangement joins TRBV7-2 to TRBJ2-7; 9 bases map to TRBD1. The clonotype comes from a boy aged 2-15 years in good health and CMV-seronegative. The CDR3 region is CATEQGASYEQYF. CDR3 in DNA: TGTGCCACGGAACAGGGGGCCTCCTACGAGCAGTACTTC.